This record covers a single TCR beta chain. The antigen is undetermined. This sample was included in a study of PD-1 blockade in classical Hodgkin lymphoma. Trimming removed 5 bases from V and 9 bases from J; junction bases left unmatched: 4. Germline V gene data show CDR1 as SEHNR and CDR2 as FQNEAQ (reference sequence). The CDR3 sequence is 12 residues long. Time point denoted: cycle 4 day 1 (C4D1), after less than 7 weeks of nivolumab. Every patient was affected by relapse after autologous stem cell transplantation, while exposure to brentuximab vedotin was not uniform. Thawed PBMCs yielded CD4+ T cells through magnetic negative selection. Complete response, partial response or progressive disease were the best responses. Study findings and constraints: Lower baseline TCR diversity marked trial partial responders and progressors. Unlike CD8+ TCR diversity, which did not rise significantly by C4D1, CD4+ TCR diversity did.

Assay: immunoSEQ multiplex PCR; the TCRdb copy retains only in-frame clones and omits some. The top ten hold roughly 2.8% of the sample, which has approximately 20,000 clones, 75% to 90% seen once. The receptor was derived from a human donor with classical Hodgkin lymphoma. The sample here was CD4+ T cells from blood, taken before the fourth cycle of nivolumab. The V and J genes are TRBV7-9 and TRBJ2-3; 8 bases are a match to TRBD2. This CDR3 is CASSPPGGTQYF. The CDR3 bases are TGTGCCAGCAGCCCGCCGGGAGGGACGCAGTATTTT.